This TCR beta chain was identified during a study of T cell repertoires in cytomegalovirus infection. Germline V gene sequence: CDR1 SGHKS, CDR2 YYEKEE (reference sequence). Trimming cost V 6 bases and J 7 bases, with 13 bases left between them. The CDR3 has 13 residues. Concerning this clonotype: Antigen: not known.

TCRdb called the reads again in MiXCR, with one record for every CDR3 protein. The table lists approximately 470,000 distinct CDR3 sequences, approximately 42% of them singletons, with 40% to 50% in the top ten. The sequence was collected from a human donor in good health (CMV status not recorded). Some clones in this sample may be carry-over from other donors' samples. The chain combines TRBV5-5 with TRBJ1-4, with D possibly matching TRBD1 (5 bases). Material: cultured PBMCs, obtained from culture after CMV antigen stimulation. The CDR3 sequence: CASNRDSFEKLFF. CDR3 in DNA: TGTGCCAGCAACCGAGACAGTTTTGAAAAACTGTTTTTT.